The 9 T cell receptor beta chains given below trace back to one sample, sequenced in a study of T cells in pancreatic ductal adenocarcinoma. Selected pancreatic ductal adenocarcinoma patients had undergone surgery without neoadjuvant therapy. The method was immunoSEQ multiplex PCR; TCRdb's version includes in-frame clones alone and lacks a portion of them. The sample yields 5,000 or so clones, about 88% seen once. The sequenced sample was pancreatic tumor tissue. The receptors were gathered from a human donor with pancreatic ductal adenocarcinoma.

The chain is built from TRBV7-3 and TRBJ2-6; D call uncertain. The V gene's germline CDR1 is SGHTA and CDR2 FQGTGA. This CDR3 has 18 residues. The V gene lost 1 base and the J gene lost 3 bases, with 16 bases spanning the gap. In DNA form, the CDR3 reads TGTGCCAGCAGCTTAATGGAACCAGGCCTCAGTGGGGCCAACGTCCTGACTTTC. This codes for CASSLMEPGLSGANVLTF.

The V call is TRBV5-5, the J call TRBJ1-1; the D gene is possibly TRBD1 (6 bases). Germline loops: CDR1 SGHKS, CDR2 YYEKEE (reference sequence). The CDR3 extends over 13 amino acids. V was pared by 6 bases and J by 1 base, with 10 bases between. The CDR3 region is CASTWGQNTEAFF. The CDR3 DNA reads TGTGCCAGCACCTGGGGACAGAACACTGAAGCTTTCTTT.

This clone was found once. The chain uses TRBV2 and TRBJ1-1, with D perhaps TRBD1 (5 bases). The germline V and J ends were trimmed by 4 bases and 4 bases, with 13 bases remaining between them. From germline, CDR1 is SNHLY and CDR2 FYNNEI. The CDR3 covers 14 residues. The CDR3 DNA reads as TGTGCCAGCAGTGGAGCAGGGAAAGGCACTGAAGCTTTCTTT. Protein product: CASSGAGKGTEAFF.

Regarding this clone: The DNA is left out, because the CDR3 cannot be placed on it with certainty; the CDR3 is given as TCRdb lists it. The rearrangement joins TRBV21-1 to TRBJ1-1; TRBD1 is the table's D call, not checked against the DNA. TRBV21-1 is a listed pseudogene. From its first to its last residue, the CDR3 has 23 amino acids. CDR3 amino acids: CASSKVGQGIRFLWTRHQTPAFF.

This rearrangement joins TRBV7-2 to TRBJ2-5; TRBD2 aligns across 9 bases. V dropped 1 base and J dropped 5; count of bases not matched to a gene: 2. CDR3 length: 14 amino acids. Germline V gene sequence: CDR1 SGHTA, CDR2 FQGNSA. The CDR3 nucleotides read TGTGCCAGCAGCTTAGTAGCGGGGGCTGAGACCCAGTACTTC. Protein: CASSLVAGAETQYF.

The gene calls are TRBV7-2 and TRBJ1-6; D is possibly TRBD1 (5 bases). The germline gives CDR1 SGHTA, CDR2 FQGNSA. CDR3 size: 14 residues. The germline V and J ends were trimmed by 1 base and 6 bases, with 7 bases remaining between them. The CDR3 nucleotides read TGTGCCAGCAGCTTAGGACAGCCTAATTCACCCCTCCACTTT. This translates into CASSLGQPNSPLHF.

This sequence joins TRBV19 and TRBJ1-1; D not resolved. Trimming pared 10 bases from V and 5 bases from J, leaving 11 bases between. Germline V gives CDR1 LNHDA, CDR2 SQIVND (reference sequence). CDR3 size: 11 residues. For the CDR3, the DNA is TGTGCCACCTCCCTGGGGACTGAAGCTTTCTTT. Its translation: CATSLGTEAFF.

V gene TRBV4-3 combines with J gene TRBJ2-7; 7 positions agree with TRBD2. Trimming took 0 bases from V and 4 from J; bases not matched to a gene: 9. Germline CDR1 reads LGHNA; CDR2 reads YSLEER. The CDR3 length is 16 residues. CDR3 sequence: CASSQDLRGGAYEQYF. CDR3 sequence (DNA): TGCGCCAGCAGCCAAGACCTTAGGGGAGGGGCTTACGAGCAGTACTTC.

The chain joins TRBV19 to TRBJ1-3, with D uncertain. Deletions cut 8 bases from V and 8 bases from J, with 10 bases between. CDR3 length: 11 amino acids. Looked up from germline, CDR1 is LNHDA and CDR2 is SQIVND (reference sequence). Written as DNA, the CDR3 is TGTGCCAGTCGAGCGGTGGACACCATATATTTT. Its translation is CASRAVDTIYF.